The subject of this entry is one TCR beta chain. Its antigen remains unidentified. The sample is drawn from a study of cytomegalovirus exposure and HLA in healthy donors. Study conclusions and caveats: In a later analysis, productive TCRs from donors in an Asian-associated ancestry cluster reportedly carried fewer N-insertions than the cohort mean. Most TCR beta V segments were productive about 87% or about 30% of the time in an earlier analysis.

This PCR relied on a set of 60 Vbeta primers and 13 Jbeta primers. Assay used: immunoSEQ multiplex PCR; TCRdb lists only in-frame clones, some missing. The sample carries about 170,000 clones, roughly 80% recorded once. V dropped 6 bases and J dropped 3 bases, with 10 bases sitting between them. The CDR3 is 13 amino acids. CDR1 is SNHLY and CDR2 is FYNNEI in the germline V gene. The origin of this receptor is a woman aged 18-35 years in good health and CMV-seropositive. The source material was PBMCs. The chain couples TRBV2 to TRBJ2-3; D might be TRBD2 (6 bases). CDR3 in DNA: TGTGCCAGCAGGCGGGACCTAACAGATACGCAGTATTTT. It specifies CASRRDLTDTQYF. Combining the CDR3 with reference TRBV2 and TRBJ2-3 gives the whole variable domain EPEVTQTPSHQVTQMGQEVILRCVPISNHLYFYWYRQILGQKVEFLVSFYNNEISEKSEIFDDQFSVERPDGSNFTLKIRSTKLEDSAMYFCASRRDLTDTQYFGPGTRLTVL.